Below are 32 T cell receptor beta chains sequenced from a single sample in a study of T cells in Graves' hyperthyroidism and ophthalmopathy. RNA transcripts yielded amplified TCR beta CDR3 regions. The HTBI primer set drove a first-round RT-PCR of the TCR CDR3. From the multiplex PCR reads, TCRdb called clonotypes with MiXCR, one entry per CDR3 protein. The sample shows hundreds of thousands of distinct CDR3 sequences, approximately 14% of them seen only once. Sequencing used blood. These receptors all stem from a woman aged 40 to 50 with Graves' ophthalmopathy.

Many counts were recorded for this clonotype. The CDR3 sequence: CSARDRAGTGELFF. The DNA of the CDR3 is TGCAGTGCTAGAGACAGGGCGGGCACCGGGGAGCTGTTTTTT. The chain joins TRBV20-1 to TRBJ2-2; TRBD1 or TRBD2 may be the D gene (5 bases each). Per the germline V gene, CDR1 is DFQATT and CDR2 is SNEGSKA (reference sequence). The CDR3 is 14 amino acids. V lost 0 bases and J 4 bases, leaving 9 bases between the germline ends.

This clonotype has a count of ten or more. This chain connects TRBV12-3 or TRBV12-4 to TRBJ1-3, with no clear D. The CDR3 is 15 residues long. The germline V and J ends were trimmed by 8 bases and 0 bases, with 14 bases remaining between them. As DNA, the CDR3 is TGTGCCAGCCAAAGGACCGCAAGCTCTGGAAACACCATATATTTT. It codes for CASQRTASSGNTIYF.

V gene TRBV11-1 combines with J gene TRBJ2-7; D may be TRBD1 (5 bases). The CDR3 contains 16 residues. Looked up from germline, CDR1 is SGHAT and CDR2 is FQDESV (reference sequence). Trimming took 2 bases from V and 3 from J, leaving 17 bases between them. The chain's CDR3 is CASSLRAGQGNYEQYF. DNA for the CDR3: TGTGCCAGCAGCTTACGAGCAGGGCAGGGAAACTACGAGCAGTACTTC. Full variable domain (missing parts from reference TRBV11-1 and TRBJ2-7): EAEVAQSPRYKITEKSQAVAFWCDPISGHATLYWYRQILGQGPELLVQFQDESVVDDSQLPKDRFSAERLKGVDSTLKIQPAELGDSAMYLCASSLRAGQGNYEQYFGPGTRLTVT.

The chain joins TRBV29-1 to TRBJ2-5; no firm D call. Germline CDR1 reads SQVTM; CDR2 reads ANQGSEA. The CDR3 length is 12 residues. Trimming left V 5 bases short and J 4 bases short, with 11 bases between. CDR3 DNA: TGCAGCGTTTCCCGAGAGAGAGAGACCCAGTACTTC. Translating it yields CSVSRERETQYF.

The chain has TRBV7-3 and TRBJ1-1; 11 bases map to TRBD1. Trimming removed 5 bases from V and 7 bases from J; junction bases left unmatched: 3. Germline CDR1 and CDR2: SGHTA and FQGTGA. The CDR3 has 13 residues. This chain's CDR3 is CASSQDRGHEAFF. DNA for the CDR3: TGTGCCAGCAGCCAGGACAGGGGGCATGAAGCTTTCTTT.

V is TRBV6-2 or TRBV6-3 and J is TRBJ1-1; D is uncertain. Germline CDR1 is MNHEY and CDR2 is SVGEGT. The CDR3 is 12 amino acids. The V and J ends lost 0 bases and 7 bases respectively, with 6 bases between them. CDR3 in DNA: TGTGCCAGCAGTTACTCGACGATTGAAGCTTTCTTT. Protein sequence: CASSYSTIEAFF.

This clonotype was seen at least ten times. V gene TRBV6-1 combines with J gene TRBJ1-1, with D unclear. Trimming took off 2 bases at V and 7 bases at J, with 11 bases between the two ends. There are 13 residues in the CDR3. Germline V CDR1 and CDR2: MNHNS, SASEGT. The CDR3 reads CASSEFGGSEAFF. The CDR3 DNA reads as TGTGCCAGCAGTGAATTCGGCGGCAGTGAAGCTTTCTTT.

This clonotype was recorded many times. This chain connects TRBV19 to TRBJ2-7; possible D gene TRBD2, 6 bases. The CDR3 has 16 amino acids. Germline CDR1 reads LNHDA; CDR2 reads SQIVND (reference sequence). Trimming left V 1 base short and J 5 bases short, with 18 bases between. CDR3 bases: TGTGCCAGTAGTATAGGGCTTATACGGGGGAGCCACGAGCAGTACTTC. This codes for CASSIGLIRGSHEQYF. Looking up the rest from reference TRBV19 and TRBJ2-7 gives the full variable domain: DGGITQSPKYLFRKEGQNVTLSCEQNLNHDAMYWYRQDPGQGLRLIYYSQIVNDFQKGDIAEGYSVSREKKESFPLTVTSAQKNPTAFYLCASSIGLIRGSHEQYFGPGTRLTVT.

The chain employs TRBV5-6 and TRBJ1-5, with D possibly TRBD1 on 5 matching bases. Trimming pared 1 base from V and 4 bases from J, leaving 15 bases between. Germline V gene data show CDR1 as SGHDT and CDR2 as YYEEEE. This CDR3 spans 16 amino acids. CDR3 bases: TGTGCCAGCAGCTTGTTTGGCGGGGGAAGGAATCAGCCCCAGCATTTT. Protein product: CASSLFGGGRNQPQHF.

This clonotype was detected many times. The chain combines TRBV6-1 with TRBJ1-1; 7 nucleotides match TRBD1. The CDR3 spans 12 residues. Per the germline V gene, CDR1 is MNHNS and CDR2 is SASEGT. Unmatched junction bases numbered 6, after V lost 8 bases and J lost 6 bases. CDR3 nucleotides: TGTGCCAGCTCAAGGGGGCTCGCTGAAGCTTTCTTT. Translation gives CASSRGLAEAFF.

This clonotype has at least ten counts. The CDR3 loop is CASSYSAGLPYEQYF. The CDR3 coding sequence is TGTGCCAGCAGTTACTCAGCGGGACTCCCCTACGAGCAGTACTTC. This sequence joins TRBV6-2 or TRBV6-3 and TRBJ2-7, with 7 nucleotides matching TRBD2. Germline assignment: CDR1 MNHEY and CDR2 SVGEGT. This CDR3 spans 15 amino acids. The J segment lost 2 bases and the V segment lost 0 bases, leaving 4 bases of the junction unmatched.

This clonotype was detected ten times or more. This chain uses TRBV6-2 or TRBV6-3 with TRBJ2-7; 9 bases match TRBD1. The CDR3 extends over 15 amino acids. The germline CDR1 and CDR2 sequences are MNHEY and SVGEGT. Germline trimming cut 4 bases from V and 4 bases from J; bases unmatched to any gene: 8. This CDR3 reads CASSFPTGQGYEQYF. CDR3 DNA sequence: TGTGCCAGCAGTTTCCCCACCGGACAGGGGTACGAGCAGTACTTC.

This clonotype was recorded many times. The chain uses TRBV7-2 and TRBJ1-5, with 7 bases lining up with TRBD1. CDR1 is SGHTA, CDR2 FQGNSA, per germline. The CDR3 length is 15 residues. V was clipped by 5 bases and J by 2 bases; unmatched bases: 6. The CDR3 is CASSPIGQGNQPQHF. CDR3 DNA: TGTGCCAGCAGCCCAATCGGACAGGGCAATCAGCCCCAGCATTTT.

In this sample, this clonotype turned up many times. This chain joins TRBV6-1 and TRBJ2-7; D ambiguous. V lost 4 bases to trimming and J lost 3 bases, with 10 bases between them. Germline-derived CDR1 and CDR2 are MNHNS and SASEGT. The CDR3 contains 13 residues. CDR3 nucleotide sequence: TGTGCCAGCAGTGTCTCCTTCTACTACGAGCAGTACTTC. Translated: CASSVSFYYEQYF.

This clonotype was counted many times. The chain employs TRBV28 and TRBJ2-3; D call uncertain. Germline V lookup: CDR1 MDHEN, CDR2 SYDVKM. The CDR3 has 14 residues. Trimming stripped 6 bases from V and 2 bases from J, with 12 bases between. The CDR3 bases are TGTGCCAGCAGCCTCCCACCCACCACAGATACGCAGTATTTT. Protein: CASSLPPTTDTQYF.

This clonotype was detected ten times or more. The chain joins TRBV28 to TRBJ2-7; TRBD1 aligns across 7 bases. The CDR3 sequence is 14 residues long. The V and J ends lost 5 bases and 4 bases, in that order; junction bases with no gene match: 8. Germline V lookup: CDR1 MDHEN, CDR2 SYDVKM. CDR3 in DNA: TGTGCCAGCAGTCCTACAGGGGCAGCTTACGAGCAGTACTTC. Translated: CASSPTGAAYEQYF.

Worth noting for this clonotype: An end of the junction does not agree with germline; a read error may underlie this. The genes are TRBV15 and TRBJ1-2; D possibly corresponds to TRBD1 (6 bases). CDR3 length equals 14 residues. Germline values: CDR1 LNHNV, CDR2 YYDKDF (reference sequence). In DNA form, the CDR3 reads TGCGCCACCAGCAGAGTAGGGGGTACGGAAGGCTACGCCTTC. This gives the protein CATSRVGGTEGYAF.

The chain has TRBV7-9 and TRBJ2-6; 7 bases map to TRBD2. Germline trimming cut 11 bases from V and 0 bases from J; bases unmatched to any gene: 4. CDR1 is SEHNR, CDR2 FQNEAQ, per germline (reference sequence). There are 14 residues in the CDR3. CDR3 residues: CAGAGDSGANVLTF. The DNA of the CDR3 is TGTGCCGGTGCGGGGGACTCTGGGGCCAACGTCCTGACTTTC.

This clonotype was picked up many times. This CDR3 is CASSDWPYEQYF. Here the CDR3 DNA reads TGTGCCAGCAGTGATTGGCCCTACGAGCAGTACTTC. The chain recombines TRBV6-1 with TRBJ2-7; D gene uncertain. This CDR3 spans 12 amino acids. V was pared by 3 bases and J by 2 bases, with 5 bases between. Germline assignment: CDR1 MNHNS and CDR2 SASEGT.

The V gene is TRBV3-1, the J gene TRBJ1-1; no definite D call. The CDR3 length is 11 residues. Germline V gene lookup returns CDR1 LGHDT and CDR2 YNNKEL (reference sequence). V shed 1 base and J shed 9 bases, with 6 bases lying between them. The CDR3 loop is CASSQVDQAFF. The CDR3 DNA sequence: TGTGCCAGCAGCCAAGTCGACCAAGCTTTCTTT.

The table lists this clonotype with many counts. The CDR3 nucleotides are TGTGCCAGTAGTAATCGGCTGGGGGAGCAGTACTTC. Translating gives CASSNRLGEQYF. The J gene is TRBJ2-7, the V gene TRBV19; D is undetermined. Germline V gene sequence: CDR1 LNHDA, CDR2 SQIVND (reference sequence). The CDR3 sequence is 12 residues long. Trimming cost V 4 bases and J 7 bases, with 11 bases left between them.

Ten or more counts support this clonotype. The genes are TRBV29-1 and TRBJ2-7; 15 bases are shared with TRBD2. The CDR3 runs 14 residues. Germline loops: CDR1 SQVTM, CDR2 ANQGSEA. V shed 6 bases, J shed 4 bases, and the junction held 4 bases outside the gene matches. The CDR3 DNA reads as TGCAGCGTCGCCGGGACTAGCGGGAGGTACGAGCAGTACTTC. This gives the protein CSVAGTSGRYEQYF.

The chain couples TRBV14 to TRBJ1-1; 7 positions agree with TRBD1. Germline assignment: CDR1 SGHDN and CDR2 FVKESK. The junction had 16 bases not matched to a gene; V was cut back by 3 bases and J by 12 bases. This CDR3 comprises 15 residues. The CDR3 sequence: CASSHTSTGVRGSFF. In nucleotides, the CDR3 is TGTGCCAGCAGCCATACATCCACAGGGGTCCGCGGATCTTTCTTT.

Ten or more counts support this clonotype. The chain employs TRBV6-1 and TRBJ1-1; no reliable D call. V dropped 8 bases and J dropped 7 bases, with 23 bases sitting between them. Germline CDR1 is MNHNS and CDR2 is SASEGT. This CDR3 contains 15 residues. DNA of the CDR3: TGTGCCAGCCGCACTGAAGGTCGGGGTAGGAGTGAAGCTTTCTTT. This codes for CASRTEGRGRSEAFF.

This clonotype was recorded at least ten times. This rearrangement joins TRBV12-3 or TRBV12-4 to TRBJ2-7; 10 nucleotides match TRBD2. This CDR3 comprises 13 residues. V gave up 5 bases and J gave up 5 bases; unmatched junction bases: 3. The CDR3 nucleotides read TGTGCCAGCAGTCGGCTAGCGGGAGACGAGCAGTACTTC. Its protein is CASSRLAGDEQYF.

CDR3 sequence (DNA): TGTGCCAGCAGCTCCTACCCCCGGGGGAGGAGTGGGTTTCAGTACTTC. This sequence encodes CASSSYPRGRSGFQYF. This chain uses TRBV4-2 with TRBJ2-4, with a possible D match to TRBD2 (6 bases). Germline lookup yields CDR1 LGHNA and CDR2 YNFKEQ. This CDR3 is 16 amino acids long. V lost 5 bases and J 11 bases, leaving 25 bases between the germline ends.

This clonotype came up many times. This sequence joins TRBV19 and TRBJ1-5, with no clear D. Trimming cost V 9 bases and J 1 base, with 10 bases left between them. Germline CDR1 LNHDA, CDR2 SQIVND (reference sequence). CDR3 length equals 13 residues. CDR3 residues: CASLDGSNQPQHF. The CDR3, as DNA: TGTGCCAGCCTGGACGGAAGCAATCAGCCCCAGCATTTT.

The V gene is TRBV9, the J gene TRBJ1-2; a possible D gene is TRBD1 (5 bases). Germline V gene lookup returns CDR1 SGDLS and CDR2 YYNGEE. V gave up 3 bases and J gave up 4 bases, with 13 bases separating them. The CDR3 covers 14 residues. The CDR3 DNA reads as TGTGCCAGCAGCGGACTTGGGACGGTCTATGGCTACACCTTC. The encoded protein is CASSGLGTVYGYTF.

This chain uses TRBV30 with TRBJ2-7; possibly TRBD2 for D (7 bases). The CDR3 has 13 amino acids. The germline V gene has CDR1 GTSNPN and CDR2 SVGIG (reference sequence). V gave up 8 bases and J gave up 0 bases, with 14 bases separating them. CDR3 sequence reads: CALGGGSSYEQYF. Here the CDR3 DNA reads TGTGCCCTAGGGGGGGGAAGCTCCTACGAGCAGTACTTC.

This clonotype was detected ten times or more. CDR3 bases: TGTGCCAGCAGGAAGGACGGTCTTAACTATGGCTACACCTTC. It codes for CASRKDGLNYGYTF. The rearrangement uses TRBV27 and TRBJ1-2; D gene uncertain. V was shortened by 6 bases and J by 1 base, with 12 bases between the two germline ends. The germline CDR1 and CDR2 sequences are MNHEY and SMNVEV (reference sequence). This CDR3 has 14 residues.

This chain uses TRBV9 with TRBJ1-1; maybe TRBD1 (5 bases). This CDR3 has 11 residues. Germline V lookup: CDR1 SGDLS, CDR2 YYNGEE. V was cut by 7 bases and J by 11 bases, with 15 bases left in between. Here the CDR3 DNA reads TGTGCCAGCGGACCTACGGGACCCGCTTTCTTT. This codes for CASGPTGPAFF.

The rearrangement joins TRBV6-5 to TRBJ2-5; 8 positions match TRBD2. V was clipped by 4 bases and J by 5 bases; unmatched bases: 9. Per germline, CDR1 MNHEY and CDR2 SVGAGI. This CDR3 comprises 15 residues. CDR3 DNA sequence: TGTGCCAGCAGTTTAACTAGCGGTTACCCGGAGACCCAGTACTTC. It yields the protein CASSLTSGYPETQYF.